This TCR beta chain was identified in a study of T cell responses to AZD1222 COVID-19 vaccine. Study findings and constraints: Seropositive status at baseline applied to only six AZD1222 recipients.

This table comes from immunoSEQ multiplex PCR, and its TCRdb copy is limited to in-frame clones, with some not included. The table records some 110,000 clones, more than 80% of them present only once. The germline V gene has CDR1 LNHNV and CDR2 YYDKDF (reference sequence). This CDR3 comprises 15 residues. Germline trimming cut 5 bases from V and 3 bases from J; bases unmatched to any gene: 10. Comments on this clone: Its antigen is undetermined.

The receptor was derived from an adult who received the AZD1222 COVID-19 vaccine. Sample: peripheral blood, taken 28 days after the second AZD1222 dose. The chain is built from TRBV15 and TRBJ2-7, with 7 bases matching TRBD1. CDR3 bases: TGTGCCACCAGCGTTGACAGGGACAAATTCTACGAGCAGTACTTC. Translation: CATSVDRDKFYEQYF.